The 28 T cell receptor beta chains listed next were all sequenced from one sample in a study of T cell responses to AZD1222 COVID-19 vaccine. The data were produced by immunoSEQ multiplex PCR, yet TCRdb's version contains in-frame clones alone and is incomplete. The sample holds about 150,000 clones; 92% are singletons and the top ten take 1.5% to 2%. Sequences were derived from peripheral blood, sampled on day 0 of AZD1222 vaccination. The source of these receptors is an adult in good health.

CDR3 sequence reads: CAIRGQGTLGYTF. The DNA of the CDR3 is TGTGCCATCAGGGGACAGGGTACACTTGGCTACACCTTC. The chain links TRBV10-3 to TRBJ1-2; 9 bases are a match to TRBD1. Germline V gene sequence: CDR1 ENHRY, CDR2 SYGVKD. The CDR3 has 13 amino acids. The ends lost 6 bases at V and 7 bases at J; junction bases unmatched: 6.

The chain joins TRBV7-7 to TRBJ1-1, with D unclear. This CDR3 has 12 residues. Germline CDR1 SSHAT, CDR2 FNYEAQ (reference sequence). The CDR3 loop reads CASGTGSGIAFF. DNA for the CDR3: TGTGCTAGCGGCACGGGAAGCGGAATCGCTTTCTTT.

V gene TRBV2 combines with J gene TRBJ2-7; possibly TRBD2 for D (7 bases). Germline V gives CDR1 SNHLY, CDR2 FYNNEI. The CDR3 has 14 residues. Trimming removed 7 bases at V and 3 bases at J, with 16 bases between. The CDR3 spells CASNKGGKYYEQYF. In DNA form, the CDR3 reads TGTGCCAGCAACAAGGGGGGGAAATACTACGAGCAGTACTTC.

The count of this clone is one. This sequence joins TRBV19 and TRBJ1-4, with D hard to call. Germline assignment: CDR1 LNHDA and CDR2 SQIVND (reference sequence). V shed 6 bases and J shed 5 bases, with 19 bases lying between them. This CDR3 spans 16 amino acids. This CDR3 is CASRNTRLVENEKLFF. The CDR3 nucleotides read TGTGCCAGTAGGAACACCAGACTGGTGGAAAATGAAAAACTGTTTTTT.

The CDR3 sequence: CASSSGGSTEAFF. In DNA form, the CDR3 reads TGCGCCAGCAGCTCGGGGGGGAGCACTGAAGCTTTCTTT. The chain joins TRBV5-1 to TRBJ1-1, with D perhaps matching TRBD1 (5 bases). This CDR3 is built from 13 residues. Trimming removed 3 bases from V and 4 bases from J, with 10 bases in between. Germline CDR1 and CDR2: SGHRS and YFSETQ.

The rearrangement uses TRBV5-1 and TRBJ2-2, with D perhaps being TRBD1 or TRBD2 (6 bases each). V was shortened by 4 bases and J by 0 bases, with 10 bases between the two germline ends. The CDR3 covers 15 residues. Germline V gene lookup returns CDR1 SGHRS and CDR2 YFSETQ. CDR3 protein: CASSAGGANTGELFF. In nucleotides, the CDR3 is TGCGCCAGCAGCGCCGGGGGCGCGAACACCGGGGAGCTGTTTTTT. The full variable domain, with the rest looked up from reference TRBV5-1 and TRBJ2-2, is KAGVTQTPRYLIKTRGQQVTLSCSPISGHRSVSWYQQTPGQGLQFLFEYFSETQRNKGNFPGRFSGRQFSNSRSEMNVSTLELGDSALYLCASSAGGANTGELFFGEGSRLTVL.

V gene TRBV29-1 combines with J gene TRBJ2-7, with D possibly TRBD1 on 6 matching bases. Between the trimmed V and J ends, which lost 4 bases and 6 bases, there was a span of 16 bases. The germline gives CDR1 SQVTM, CDR2 ANQGSEA. The CDR3 length is 13 residues. DNA of the CDR3: TGCAGCGTTGGTTTAACAGGGCTCCGCGAGCAGTACTTC. Translating gives CSVGLTGLREQYF.

The gene calls are TRBV5-1 and TRBJ1-1; TRBD1 might be the D (5 bases). Germline CDR1 reads SGHRS; CDR2 reads YFSETQ. Trimming took 4 bases from V and 0 from J, leaving 13 bases between them. CDR3 length equals 15 residues. The CDR3 coding sequence is TGCGCCAGCAGCGAAGGGACCGTTATGAACACTGAAGCTTTCTTT. Translation: CASSEGTVMNTEAFF.

The rearrangement links TRBV2 to TRBJ2-2; D possibly uses TRBD1 or TRBD2 (5 bases each). Germline-derived CDR1 and CDR2 are SNHLY and FYNNEI. Trimming shortened V by 9 bases and J by 0 bases, and 11 bases separated the two germline ends. The CDR3 consists of 14 residues. The CDR3 DNA is TGTGCCAGGGGGGAACGGGCGAACACCGGGGAGCTGTTTTTT. It codes for CARGERANTGELFF.

The J gene is TRBJ1-4, the V gene TRBV5-4; 9 bases agree with TRBD1. With V trimmed by 4 bases and J by 7 bases, 2 bases remained unmatched. CDR1 and CDR2 (germline): SGHNT, YYREEE (reference sequence). CDR3 length equals 13 residues. This CDR3 is CASSRDRVEKLFF. CDR3 DNA sequence: TGTGCCAGCAGCCGGGACAGGGTTGAAAAACTGTTTTTT.

The J gene is TRBJ2-5, the V gene TRBV18, with D perhaps matching TRBD1 (8 bases). Germline CDR1 and CDR2: KGHSH and LQKENI. The CDR3 runs to 16 residues. Trimming left V 5 bases short and J 2 bases short, with 18 bases between. CDR3 DNA sequence: TGTGCCAGCTCAACCGGGGGGACAGGACCGCAAGAGACCCAGTACTTC. The encoded protein is CASSTGGTGPQETQYF.

The chain uses TRBV12-5 and TRBJ2-3; TRBD1 matches 9 bases. After removal of 5 bases from V and 6 bases from J, the junction contained 9 bases not matched to a gene. This CDR3 region has 15 residues. Per germline, CDR1 LGHNT and CDR2 FRNRAP. CDR3 region: CASGPTGGAFDTQYF. In DNA, the CDR3 is TGTGCTAGTGGTCCTACAGGGGGCGCGTTTGATACGCAGTATTTT.

This clone was seen a handful of times. The chain employs TRBV2 and TRBJ1-1, with D tentatively TRBD1 (6 bases). CDR1 is SNHLY and CDR2 is FYNNEI in the germline V gene. This CDR3 has 14 amino acids. V was shortened by 8 bases and J by 0 bases, with 13 bases between the two germline ends. The DNA of the CDR3 is TGTGCCAGCCATAAAGGACAGATGAACACTGAAGCTTTCTTT. It encodes CASHKGQMNTEAFF.

J is TRBJ2-3 and V is TRBV30, with 7 nucleotides matching TRBD2. The CDR3 totals 14 residues. With 5 bases clipped from V and 6 bases from J, the junction kept 11 bases outside the gene matches. Germline CDR1 reads GTSNPN; CDR2 reads SVGIG (reference sequence). The DNA for the CDR3 is TGTGCCTGGCGGAAGGCGGGGGTAGTTGATACGCAGTATTTT. Protein product: CAWRKAGVVDTQYF. Together with reference TRBV30 and TRBJ2-3, the CDR3 gives the full variable domain: SQTIHQWPATLVQPVGSPLSLECTVEGTSNPNLYWYRQAAGRGLQLLFYSVGIGQISSEVPQNLSASRPQDRQFILSSKKLLLSDSGFYLCAWRKAGVVDTQYFGPGTRLTVL.

The chain combines TRBV5-6 with TRBJ2-5, with a possible D match to TRBD2 (6 bases). Trimming pared 0 bases from V and 1 base from J, leaving 13 bases between. The CDR3 contains 16 residues. The V gene's germline CDR1 is SGHDT and CDR2 YYEEEE. This CDR3 reads CASSLAAGTLQETQYF. As DNA, the CDR3 is TGTGCCAGCAGCTTGGCCGCGGGGACCCTCCAAGAGACCCAGTACTTC.

This clone showed up just once. This CDR3 is CASKQDTYNSPLHF. CDR3 DNA: TGTGCCAGTAAGCAGGACACCTATAATTCACCCCTCCACTTT. The V gene is TRBV19, the J gene TRBJ1-6, with a possible D match to TRBD1 (5 bases). This CDR3 is 14 amino acids long. Trimming shortened V by 7 bases and J by 2 bases, and 9 bases separated the two germline ends. Germline-derived CDR1 and CDR2 are LNHDA and SQIVND (reference sequence). Based on the CDR3 plus reference TRBV19 and TRBJ1-6, the full variable domain is DGGITQSPKYLFRKEGQNVTLSCEQNLNHDAMYWYRQDPGQGLRLIYYSQIVNDFQKGDIAEGYSVSREKKESFPLTVTSAQKNPTAFYLCASKQDTYNSPLHFGNGTRLTVT.

This clone showed up just once. This chain joins TRBV3-1 (or the pseudogene TRBV3-2) and TRBJ2-3, with 12 positions matching TRBD2. The V and J ends lost 4 bases and 6 bases, in that order; junction bases with no gene match: 8. The germline V gene has CDR1 LGHDT and CDR2 YNNKEL (reference sequence). There are 16 residues in the CDR3. CDR3 loop: CASSRGLAGIGDTQYF. The CDR3 DNA is TGTGCCAGCAGCCGCGGACTAGCGGGAATTGGGGATACGCAGTATTTT.

The chain couples TRBV7-2 to TRBJ2-1; TRBD1 matches at 8 bases. The CDR3 has 14 residues. Germline values: CDR1 SGHTA, CDR2 FQGNSA. V shed 2 bases, J shed 8 bases, and the junction held 5 bases outside the gene matches. The CDR3 loop reads CASSLNRGVDEQFF. The CDR3 DNA follows: TGTGCCAGCAGCTTAAACAGGGGGGTCGATGAGCAGTTCTTC.

V gene TRBV4-2 combines with J gene TRBJ2-7, with D unclear. With 4 bases removed from V and 4 bases from J, the gap between germline ends came to 20 bases. This CDR3 region has 16 residues. Germline V CDR1 and CDR2: LGHNA, YNFKEQ. CDR3 DNA: TGTGCCAGCAGCCCCAGGTTGGGCCCCGAATGGTACGAGCAGTACTTC. This gives the protein CASSPRLGPEWYEQYF.

This clone was counted between two and nine times. This chain joins TRBV13 and TRBJ1-2; D unresolved. Per germline, CDR1 PRHDT and CDR2 FYEKMQ (reference sequence). Trimming removed 0 bases at V and 2 bases at J, with 1 base between. The CDR3 extends over 12 amino acids. CDR3 sequence reads: CASSLGNYGYTF. CDR3 sequence (DNA): TGTGCCAGCAGCTTAGGGAACTATGGCTACACCTTC.

This clone was seen just once. V and J are TRBV13 and TRBJ1-2, with 7 bases that match TRBD1. The germline gives CDR1 PRHDT, CDR2 FYEKMQ (reference sequence). The J segment lost 4 bases and the V segment lost 0 bases, leaving 5 bases of the junction unmatched. This CDR3 is 15 amino acids long. CDR3 sequence reads: CASSLGPGGGYGYTF. The CDR3 nucleotides read TGTGCCAGCAGCTTAGGGCCAGGGGGTGGCTATGGCTACACCTTC.

The CDR3 region has the DNA TGCGCCAGCAGCTCGCAGGGGGCGGTGGTCACTGAAGCTTTCTTT. Protein product: CASSSQGAVVTEAFF. This chain uses TRBV5-1 with TRBJ1-1; 8 bases are shared with TRBD1. The CDR3 runs to 15 residues. CDR1 SGHRS and CDR2 YFSETQ come from the germline V gene. Trimming took 3 bases from V and 4 from J; bases not matched to a gene: 8.

V and J are TRBV29-1 and TRBJ1-5, with D maybe TRBD1 (5 bases). The CDR3 is 13 residues long. From germline, CDR1 is SQVTM and CDR2 ANQGSEA. With 4 bases removed from V and 3 bases from J, the gap between germline ends came to 10 bases. The CDR3 bases are TGCAGCGTTGCCGGGACTTACAATCAGCCCCAGCATTTT. Translation gives CSVAGTYNQPQHF.

V is TRBV10-3 and J is TRBJ1-5; D unresolved. The CDR3 covers 12 residues. Trimming took off 1 base at V and 3 bases at J, with 1 base between the two ends. CDR1 is ENHRY, CDR2 SYGVKD, per germline. CDR3 DNA sequence: TGTGCCATCAGTGAGTTCAATCAGCCCCAGCATTTT. This encodes CAISEFNQPQHF.

This chain uses TRBV6-2 or TRBV6-3 with TRBJ1-3; D is undetermined. V dropped 4 bases and J dropped 0 bases, with 10 bases sitting between them. Germline lookup yields CDR1 MNHEY and CDR2 SVGEGT. The CDR3 totals 15 residues. The CDR3 DNA is TGTGCCAGCAGTTCGGCCATATTCTCTGGAAACACCATATATTTT. It encodes CASSSAIFSGNTIYF.

The chain recombines TRBV9 with TRBJ2-1, with 11 positions matching TRBD2. V shed 4 bases and J 3 bases; nucleotides not matched to a gene: 6. Per germline, CDR1 SGDLS and CDR2 YYNGEE. CDR3 length equals 16 residues. This chain's CDR3 is CASSFLAGGNYNEQFF. For the CDR3, the DNA is TGTGCCAGCAGCTTCCTAGCGGGGGGCAACTACAATGAGCAGTTCTTC.

This CDR3 is CASSLLTQGLFF. The CDR3 DNA reads TGTGCCAGCAGTTTACTTACACAGGGCTTGTTTTTT. The chain joins TRBV12-3 or TRBV12-4 to TRBJ2-2, with a possible D match to TRBD1 (6 bases). Trimming took off 2 bases at V and 15 bases at J, with 13 bases between the two ends. CDR3 length equals 12 residues.

This clone was seen just once. The chain employs TRBV24-1 and TRBJ1-1, with D maybe TRBD1 (5 bases). The CDR3 sequence is 13 residues long. Germline-derived CDR1 and CDR2 are KGHDR and SFDVKD. V dropped 4 bases and J dropped 5 bases, with 10 bases sitting between them. The CDR3 here is CATSDLTGTEAFF. CDR3 bases: TGTGCCACCAGTGACCTAACAGGAACTGAAGCTTTCTTT.